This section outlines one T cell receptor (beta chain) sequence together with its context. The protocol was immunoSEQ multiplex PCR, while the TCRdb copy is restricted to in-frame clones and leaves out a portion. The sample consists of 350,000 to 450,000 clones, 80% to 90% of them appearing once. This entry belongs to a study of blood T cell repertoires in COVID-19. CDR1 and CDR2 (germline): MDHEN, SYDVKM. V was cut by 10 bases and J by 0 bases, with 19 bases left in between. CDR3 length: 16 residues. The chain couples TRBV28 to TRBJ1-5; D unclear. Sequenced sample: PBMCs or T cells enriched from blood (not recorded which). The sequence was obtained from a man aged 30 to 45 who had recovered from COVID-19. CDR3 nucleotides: TGTGCCACGACGCGGGAGAAATGGAATAGCAATCAGCCCCAGCATTTT. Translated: CATTREKWNSNQPQHF.